This T cell receptor beta chain was found in a study of cytomegalovirus exposure and HLA in healthy donors. Study overall: Early released data had about 85 million unique TCRs, all coming from HLA-typed donors.

The PCR had 60 Vbeta and 13 Jbeta primers. Some clones are missing from TCRdb's copy, which holds only in-frame ones; the method was immunoSEQ multiplex PCR. The sample has about 110,000 clones; more than 65% are singletons. CDR1 LGHNA and CDR2 YNFKEQ come from the germline V gene. With 4 bases clipped from V and 0 bases from J, the junction kept 2 bases outside the gene matches. The CDR3 has 17 amino acids. V usage is TRBV4-2 and J usage is TRBJ2-1, with 14 positions matching TRBD2. This TCR derives from a human donor in good health. The sequenced material came from PBMCs. The CDR3 DNA reads as TGTGCCAGCAGCCTCGGGACTAGCGGGAGCTCCTACAATGAGCAGTTCTTC. Residues: CASSLGTSGSSYNEQFF.